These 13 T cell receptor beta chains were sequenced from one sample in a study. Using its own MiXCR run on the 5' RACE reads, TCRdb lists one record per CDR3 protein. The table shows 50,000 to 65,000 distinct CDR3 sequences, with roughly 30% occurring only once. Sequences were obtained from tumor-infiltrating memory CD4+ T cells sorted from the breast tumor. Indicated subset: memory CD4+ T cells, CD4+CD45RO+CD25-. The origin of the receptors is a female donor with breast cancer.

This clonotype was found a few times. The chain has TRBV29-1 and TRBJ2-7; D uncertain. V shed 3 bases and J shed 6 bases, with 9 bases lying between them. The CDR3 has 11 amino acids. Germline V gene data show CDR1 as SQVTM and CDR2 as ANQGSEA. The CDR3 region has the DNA TGCAGCGTTGAGATAGCAGGCGAGCAGTACTTC. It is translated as CSVEIAGEQYF.

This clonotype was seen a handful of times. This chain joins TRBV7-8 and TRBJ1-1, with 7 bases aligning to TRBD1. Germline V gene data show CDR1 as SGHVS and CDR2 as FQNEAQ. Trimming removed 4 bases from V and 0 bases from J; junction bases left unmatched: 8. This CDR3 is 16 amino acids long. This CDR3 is CASSSQGVGMNTEAFF. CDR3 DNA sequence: TGTGCCAGCAGCTCGCAGGGGGTAGGAATGAACACTGAAGCTTTCTTT.

The CDR3 reads CASSVPAVNEQFF. CDR3 DNA sequence: TGTGCCAGCAGCGTCCCGGCCGTTAATGAGCAGTTCTTC. This chain links TRBV7-2 with TRBJ2-1; D not resolved. V lost 5 bases and J 7 bases, leaving 12 bases between the germline ends. In germline, CDR1 is SGHTA, CDR2 FQGNSA. The CDR3 has 13 residues.

This chain's CDR3 is CASSPSRDGEQYF. DNA of the CDR3: TGTGCCAGCAGCCCTAGCCGGGATGGCGAGCAGTACTTC. The J gene is TRBJ2-7, the V gene TRBV7-3, with a tentative D call TRBD2 (5 bases). The V gene lost 5 bases and the J gene lost 6 bases, with 14 bases spanning the gap. The CDR3 spans 13 residues. Looked up from germline, CDR1 is SGHTA and CDR2 is FQGTGA.

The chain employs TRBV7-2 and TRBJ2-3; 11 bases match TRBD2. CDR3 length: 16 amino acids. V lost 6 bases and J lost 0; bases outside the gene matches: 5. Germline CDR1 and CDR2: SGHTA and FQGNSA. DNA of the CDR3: TGTGCCAGCAGGCGACTAGCGGGACGTAGCACAGATACGCAGTATTTT. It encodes CASRRLAGRSTDTQYF. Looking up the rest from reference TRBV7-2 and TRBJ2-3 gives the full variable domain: GAGVSQSPSNKVTEKGKDVELRCDPISGHTALYWYRQSLGQGLEFLIYFQGNSAPDKSGLPSDRFSAERTGGSVSTLTIQRTQQEDSAVYLCASRRLAGRSTDTQYFGPGTRLTVL.

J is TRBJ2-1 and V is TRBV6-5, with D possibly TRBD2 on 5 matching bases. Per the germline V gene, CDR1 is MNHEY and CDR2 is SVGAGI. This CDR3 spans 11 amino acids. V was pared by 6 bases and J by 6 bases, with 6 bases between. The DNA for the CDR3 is TGTGCCAGCAGCGAGGGCAATGAGCAGTTCTTC. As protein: CASSEGNEQFF.

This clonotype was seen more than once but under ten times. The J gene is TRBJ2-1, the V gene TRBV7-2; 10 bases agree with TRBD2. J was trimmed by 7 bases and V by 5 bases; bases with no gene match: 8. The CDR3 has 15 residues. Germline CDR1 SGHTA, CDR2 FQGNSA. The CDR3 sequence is CASSETSGTWNEQFF. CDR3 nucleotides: TGTGCCAGCAGCGAAACTAGCGGGACCTGGAATGAGCAGTTCTTC.

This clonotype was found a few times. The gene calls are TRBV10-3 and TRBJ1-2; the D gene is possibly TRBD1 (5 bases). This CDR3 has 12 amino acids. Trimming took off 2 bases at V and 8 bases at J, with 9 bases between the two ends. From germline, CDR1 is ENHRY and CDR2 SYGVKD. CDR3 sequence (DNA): TGTGCCATCAGTGAGCGGGGCGACGGCTACACCTTC. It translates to CAISERGDGYTF.

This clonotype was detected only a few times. This CDR3 reads CASSPRSSAYNEQFF. Here the CDR3 DNA reads TGCGCCAGCAGCCCCCGGAGTTCCGCCTACAATGAGCAGTTCTTC. This chain joins TRBV5-1 and TRBJ2-1; D uncertain. The CDR3 is made up of 15 amino acids. Germline assignment: CDR1 SGHRS and CDR2 YFSETQ. V lost 4 bases to trimming and J lost 2 bases, with 13 bases between them.

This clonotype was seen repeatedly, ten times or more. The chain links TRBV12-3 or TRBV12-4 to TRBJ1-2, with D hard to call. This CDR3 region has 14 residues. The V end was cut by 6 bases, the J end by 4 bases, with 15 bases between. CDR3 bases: TGTGCCAGCAGCCCCTCGGGTTCGATCTATGGCTACACCTTC. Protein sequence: CASSPSGSIYGYTF.

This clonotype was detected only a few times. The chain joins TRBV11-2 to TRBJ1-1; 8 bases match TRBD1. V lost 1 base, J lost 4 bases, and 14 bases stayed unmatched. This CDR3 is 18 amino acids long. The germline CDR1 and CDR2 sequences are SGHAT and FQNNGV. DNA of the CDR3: TGTGCCAGCAGCTTAGTAGGGTACAGGGGGATCCGGAGCACTGAAGCTTTCTTT. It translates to CASSLVGYRGIRSTEAFF.

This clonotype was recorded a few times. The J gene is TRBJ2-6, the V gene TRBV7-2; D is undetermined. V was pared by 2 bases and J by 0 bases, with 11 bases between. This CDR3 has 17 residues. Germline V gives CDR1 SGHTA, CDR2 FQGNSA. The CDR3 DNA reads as TGTGCCAGCAGCTTAAGACCCCCTGCCTCTGGGGCCAACGTCCTGACTTTC. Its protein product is CASSLRPPASGANVLTF.

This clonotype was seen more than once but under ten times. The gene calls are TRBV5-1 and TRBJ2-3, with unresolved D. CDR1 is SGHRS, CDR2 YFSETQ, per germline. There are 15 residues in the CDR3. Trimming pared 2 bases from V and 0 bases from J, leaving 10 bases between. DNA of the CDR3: TGCGCCAGCAGCTTAATGGATACTAGCACAGATACGCAGTATTTT. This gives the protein CASSLMDTSTDTQYF.